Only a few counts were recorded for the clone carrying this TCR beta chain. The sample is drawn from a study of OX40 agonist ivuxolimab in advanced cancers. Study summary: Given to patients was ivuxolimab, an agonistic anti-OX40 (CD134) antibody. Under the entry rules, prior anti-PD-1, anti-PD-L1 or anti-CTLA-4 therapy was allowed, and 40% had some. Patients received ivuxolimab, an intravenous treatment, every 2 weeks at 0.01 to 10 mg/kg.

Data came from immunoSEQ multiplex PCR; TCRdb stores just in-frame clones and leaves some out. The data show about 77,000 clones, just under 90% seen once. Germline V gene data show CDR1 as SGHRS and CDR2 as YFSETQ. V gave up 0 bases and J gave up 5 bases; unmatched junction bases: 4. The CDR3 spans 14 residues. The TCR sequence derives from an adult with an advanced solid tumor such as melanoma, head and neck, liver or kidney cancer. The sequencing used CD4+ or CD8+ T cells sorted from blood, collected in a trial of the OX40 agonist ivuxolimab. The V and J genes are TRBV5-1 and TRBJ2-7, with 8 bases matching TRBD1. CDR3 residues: CASSLAQTGDEQYF. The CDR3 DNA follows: TGCGCCAGCAGCTTGGCCCAGACAGGGGACGAGCAGTACTTC.